A single sample gave rise to the 23 T cell receptor beta chains below, sequenced in a study of T cell repertoires in cytomegalovirus infection. TCRdb analysed the reads with MiXCR anew, one entry per CDR3 protein. This table has 200,000 to 250,000 distinct CDR3 sequences, 22% appearing once. Sequencing was carried out using CD8+ T cells from PBMCs. The receptors stem from a human donor in good health (CMV status not recorded). Some clones in this sample may be carry-over from other donors' samples.

The sample holds many counts of this clonotype. The chain joins TRBV7-2 to TRBJ2-5, with 9 nucleotides matching TRBD2. CDR3 length: 16 residues. After removal of 1 base from V and 2 bases from J, the junction contained 5 bases not matched to a gene. Per the germline V gene, CDR1 is SGHTA and CDR2 is FQGNSA. The CDR3 nucleotides read TGTGCCAGCAGCTTAGACTTAGCGGGGGAACAAGAGACCCAGTACTTC. Translating it yields CASSLDLAGEQETQYF. Combining the CDR3 with reference TRBV7-2 and TRBJ2-5 gives the whole variable domain GAGVSQSPSNKVTEKGKDVELRCDPISGHTALYWYRQSLGQGLEFLIYFQGNSAPDKSGLPSDRFSAERTGGSVSTLTIQRTQQEDSAVYLCASSLDLAGEQETQYFGPGTRLLVL.

This sequence joins TRBV20-1 and TRBJ2-6; perhaps TRBD1 as D (6 bases). Per germline, CDR1 DFQATT and CDR2 SNEGSKA (reference sequence). Trimming pared 7 bases from V and 0 bases from J, leaving 10 bases between. The CDR3 totals 14 residues. The CDR3 sequence is CSGRGFSGANVLTF. The CDR3 bases are TGCAGTGGCAGGGGTTTCTCTGGGGCCAACGTCCTGACTTTC.

The table lists this clonotype with a few counts. The chain joins TRBV5-1 to TRBJ2-1, with D uncertain. CDR1 and CDR2 from the germline V gene are SGHRS and YFSETQ. V was trimmed by 0 bases and J by 7 bases, leaving 8 bases between them. The CDR3 loop spans 13 amino acids. Written as DNA, the CDR3 is TGCGCCAGCAGCTTGGTCGACGAAAATGAGCAGTTCTTC. Translated: CASSLVDENEQFF.

This clonotype was observed a few times. The genes are TRBV7-9 and TRBJ1-3; D remains ambiguous. The V end lost 5 bases, the J end lost 2 bases, and 10 bases lay between the germline ends. In germline, CDR1 is SEHNR, CDR2 FQNEAQ (reference sequence). The CDR3 extends over 14 amino acids. The CDR3 region is CASSGQPAGNTIYF. In DNA form, the CDR3 reads TGTGCCAGCAGCGGCCAACCTGCTGGAAACACCATATATTTT.

This clonotype was found a few times. V and J are TRBV6-6 and TRBJ2-1, with 7 bases lining up with TRBD1. The CDR3 is made up of 15 amino acids. CDR1 and CDR2 from the germline V gene are MNHNY and SVGAGI (reference sequence). The junction had 1 base not matched to a gene; V was cut back by 2 bases and J by 0 bases. Written as DNA, the CDR3 is TGTGCCAGCAGTTACCGGGACAGCTCCTACAATGAGCAGTTCTTC. Translated, it gives CASSYRDSSYNEQFF.

This CDR3 is CASSELLRDHNYGYTF. CDR3 coding DNA: TGTGCCAGCAGTGAGCTGCTCCGGGACCATAACTATGGCTACACCTTC. This chain connects TRBV6-1 to TRBJ1-2; D is perhaps TRBD1 (5 bases). CDR1 and CDR2 from the germline V gene are MNHNS and SASEGT. This CDR3 spans 16 amino acids. V shed 3 bases and J shed 1 base, with 15 bases lying between them.

The rearrangement links TRBV7-9 to TRBJ1-1, with 7 bases identical to TRBD1. The CDR3 contains 16 residues. The germline gives CDR1 SEHNR, CDR2 FQNEAQ (reference sequence). Trimming took 5 bases from V and 5 from J; bases not matched to a gene: 14. Written as DNA, the CDR3 is TGTGCCAGCAGCCCAGGGACAGCCGGCGGCAATACTGAAGCTTTCTTT. Its protein product is CASSPGTAGGNTEAFF.

This clonotype has a count of ten or more. One end of the junction varies from germline; a read error may be responsible. The chain links TRBV4-1 to TRBJ2-7; D not certain. This CDR3 region has 13 residues. The germline V gene encodes CDR1 MGHRA and CDR2 YSYEKL. This CDR3 reads CASSLGPNYEQYF. CDR3 DNA: TGTGCCAGCAGCTTAGGCCCCAACTACGAGCAGTACTTC.

The chain is built from TRBV6-5 and TRBJ1-1; no clear D. The CDR3 length is 13 residues. Trimming removed 5 bases at V and 10 bases at J, with 17 bases between. The germline gives CDR1 MNHEY, CDR2 SVGAGI. CDR3 DNA: TGTGCCAGCAGTATCACAGCTGGGTGGGGAGCTTTCTTT. It codes for CASSITAGWGAFF.

This clonotype appeared a few times. The chain has TRBV7-9 and TRBJ2-7; D not certain. V lost 2 bases and J 4 bases, leaving 12 bases between the germline ends. The CDR3 is made up of 14 amino acids. CDR1 and CDR2 (germline): SEHNR, FQNEAQ (reference sequence). The CDR3 loop is CASSLSSRKYEQYF. Written as DNA, the CDR3 is TGTGCCAGCAGCTTATCGTCCCGAAAGTACGAGCAGTACTTC.

The chain carries TRBV19 and TRBJ2-7; D is possibly TRBD1 (6 bases). Germline V gene lookup returns CDR1 LNHDA and CDR2 SQIVND (reference sequence). The CDR3 consists of 13 residues. The V end was cut by 5 bases, the J end by 5 bases, with 13 bases between. The CDR3 sequence is CASSVGQVNEQYF. In DNA form, the CDR3 reads TGTGCCAGTAGTGTGGGACAAGTGAACGAGCAGTACTTC.

There are many counts of this clonotype. This sequence joins TRBV7-2 and TRBJ2-7, with D perhaps matching TRBD1 (5 bases). V lost 2 bases, J lost 6 bases, and 17 bases lay in between. CDR1 and CDR2 (germline): SGHTA, FQGNSA. The CDR3 has 15 residues. CDR3 in DNA: TGTGCCAGCAGCTTAATGGTAACAGGCCTCGGCGAGCAGTACTTC. Translation gives CASSLMVTGLGEQYF.

The gene calls are TRBV6-4 and TRBJ2-7; D is perhaps TRBD1 or TRBD2 (5 bases each). Germline V gene data show CDR1 as MRHNA and CDR2 as SNTAGT. V was cut by 2 bases and J by 6 bases, with 14 bases left in between. The CDR3 is 14 residues long. The CDR3 coding sequence is TGTGCCAGCAGTGACGACCGGGGCAAGGCCGAGCAGTACTTC. It specifies CASSDDRGKAEQYF.

The CDR3 protein is CASSTDRAPSPLHF. For the CDR3, the DNA is TGTGCCAGTAGTACGGACAGGGCTCCTTCACCCCTCCACTTT. This chain uses TRBV19 with TRBJ1-6, with 8 bases fitting TRBD1. CDR3 size: 14 residues. V was pared by 4 bases and J by 9 bases, with 5 bases of the junction left unmatched. Per the germline V gene, CDR1 is LNHDA and CDR2 is SQIVND (reference sequence). Full variable domain (missing parts from reference TRBV19 and TRBJ1-6): DGGITQSPKYLFRKEGQNVTLSCEQNLNHDAMYWYRQDPGQGLRLIYYSQIVNDFQKGDIAEGYSVSREKKESFPLTVTSAQKNPTAFYLCASSTDRAPSPLHFGNGTRLTVT.

The chain links TRBV12-3 or TRBV12-4 to TRBJ2-1; 7 nucleotides agree with TRBD2. V lost 3 bases, J lost 7 bases, and 9 bases stayed unmatched. The CDR3 sequence is 15 residues long. The CDR3 region has the DNA TGTGCCAGCAGTTTGGCAAGCGGGGTTGTAAATGAGCAGTTCTTC. As protein: CASSLASGVVNEQFF.

The chain employs TRBV4-1 and TRBJ1-1; D might be TRBD1 (6 bases). This CDR3 spans 16 amino acids. Per the germline V gene, CDR1 is MGHRA and CDR2 is YSYEKL. The V end lost 4 bases, the J end lost 1 base, and 16 bases lay between the germline ends. The CDR3 coding sequence is TGCGCCAGCAGCCCATCAGGGAGGGGGAGGAACACTGAAGCTTTCTTT. Residues: CASSPSGRGRNTEAFF.

V is TRBV28 and J is TRBJ1-2; possible D gene TRBD1, 5 bases. CDR3 length: 16 residues. Germline V gene data show CDR1 as MDHEN and CDR2 as SYDVKM. Trimming left V 5 bases short and J 3 bases short, with 19 bases between. In nucleotides, the CDR3 is TGTGCCAGCAGTAGTGCCAGCGGGGGAATTTACTATGGCTACACCTTC. Translated, it gives CASSSASGGIYYGYTF.

In regard to this clonotype: Sequence at one end of the junction differs from germline and may be a read error. The CDR3 sequence: CASSPSINLMNSEAFF. CDR3 sequence (DNA): TGTGCCAGCAGTCCCTCAATAAACTTGATGAACTCTGAAGCTTTCTTT. The genes are TRBV12-3 or TRBV12-4 and TRBJ1-1, with D unclear. This CDR3 is built from 16 residues.

The rearrangement joins TRBV2 to TRBJ2-1; 11 bases map to TRBD2. The ends lost 7 bases at V and 6 bases at J; junction bases unmatched: 8. This CDR3 comprises 15 residues. Looked up from germline, CDR1 is SNHLY and CDR2 is FYNNEI. The CDR3 nucleotides read TGTGCCAGCAAACCTTCTAGCGGGGGGTCCAATGAGCAGTTCTTC. This encodes CASKPSSGGSNEQFF. Based on the CDR3 plus reference TRBV2 and TRBJ2-1, the full variable domain is EPEVTQTPSHQVTQMGQEVILRCVPISNHLYFYWYRQILGQKVEFLVSFYNNEISEKSEIFDDQFSVERPDGSNFTLKIRSTKLEDSAMYFCASKPSSGGSNEQFFGPGTRLTVL.

The chain joins TRBV27 to TRBJ1-5; D not resolved. CDR1 MNHEY and CDR2 SMNVEV come from the germline V gene (reference sequence). V gave up 6 bases and J gave up 0 bases, with 12 bases separating them. This CDR3 region has 15 residues. The CDR3 coding sequence is TGTGCCAGCAGGCTCCTGGGCCTTAGCAATCAGCCCCAGCATTTT. Translated: CASRLLGLSNQPQHF.

This clonotype has at least ten counts. The rearrangement joins TRBV2 to TRBJ2-7, with 10 bases matching TRBD1. Losses at the gene ends were 5 bases for V and 3 bases for J; bases not matched to a gene: 4. The CDR3 covers 14 residues. Germline CDR1 and CDR2: SNHLY and FYNNEI. In DNA, the CDR3 is TGTGCCAGCAGTCCGGGACAGGGGATCTACGAGCAGTACTTC. As protein: CASSPGQGIYEQYF.

The gene calls are TRBV27 and TRBJ2-1; 9 nucleotides align to TRBD2. CDR3 size: 17 residues. J lost 7 bases, V lost 4 bases, and 14 bases had no gene match. The germline V gene has CDR1 MNHEY and CDR2 SMNVEV (reference sequence). CDR3 protein: CASSSRLEAGGRNEQFF. CDR3 bases: TGTGCCAGCAGTTCCCGATTGGAGGCGGGGGGGCGGAATGAGCAGTTCTTC.

The chain carries TRBV7-8 and TRBJ2-3; a weak D match, TRBD2 (7 bases). The CDR3 contains 16 residues. The germline gives CDR1 SGHVS, CDR2 FQNEAQ. Trimming pared 2 bases from V and 3 bases from J, leaving 15 bases between. The CDR3 spells CASSLLGGLSTDTQYF. The CDR3 nucleotides are TGTGCCAGCAGCTTACTGGGGGGGCTGTCAACAGATACGCAGTATTTT.